Shown below are 26 T cell receptor beta chains from a single sample sequenced in a study of T cell responses to AZD1222 COVID-19 vaccine. Profiling relied on immunoSEQ multiplex PCR, and the TCRdb table lists in-frame clones only, not all of them. The sample lists about 140,000 clones, 85% to 95% seen once, with about 1.5% in the top ten. The material was peripheral blood, obtained on day 0 of AZD1222 vaccination. Source of these receptors: an adult in good health.

The chain couples TRBV7-2 to TRBJ2-5; D is perhaps TRBD1 or TRBD2 (6 bases each). Deletions cut 4 bases from V and 6 bases from J, with 12 bases between. CDR1 is SGHTA and CDR2 is FQGNSA in the germline V gene. The CDR3 consists of 13 residues. The CDR3 sequence is CASSSRGQQTQYF. CDR3 nucleotides: TGTGCCAGCAGCTCCCGGGGGCAGCAGACCCAGTACTTC.

This clone was counted a few times. The genes are TRBV19 and TRBJ1-4, with unresolved D. The length of the CDR3 is 15 residues. V lost 1 base to trimming and J lost 5 bases, with 11 bases between them. The germline CDR1 and CDR2 sequences are LNHDA and SQIVND (reference sequence). The CDR3 DNA follows: TGTGCCAGTAGTATAGGGGCGGCGGGGAATGAAAAACTGTTTTTT. It translates to CASSIGAAGNEKLFF.

The V call is TRBV6-5, the J call TRBJ2-1; D is ambiguous. V was clipped by 6 bases and J by 8 bases, with 8 bases between them. CDR1 and CDR2 from the germline V gene are MNHEY and SVGAGI. This CDR3 region has 11 residues. As DNA, the CDR3 is TGTGCCAGCAGGCGTTCGGATGAGCAGTTCTTC. It specifies CASRRSDEQFF.

This chain uses TRBV7-8 with TRBJ2-3; the match to TRBD2 covers 8 bases. CDR1 and CDR2 (germline): SGHVS, FQNEAQ. V was clipped by 5 bases and J by 2 bases; unmatched bases: 12. The CDR3 is 17 amino acids. CDR3: CASSQVGGGGSTDTQYF. The CDR3 DNA sequence: TGTGCCAGCAGCCAAGTCGGGGGCGGGGGGTCCACAGATACGCAGTATTTT.

V is TRBV5-4 and J is TRBJ2-2; D not resolved. The CDR3 covers 14 residues. The V gene's germline CDR1 is SGHNT and CDR2 YYREEE (reference sequence). Trimming took 5 bases from V and 0 from J, leaving 8 bases between them. Here the CDR3 DNA reads TGTGCCAGCAGGACATTTTCGAACACCGGGGAGCTGTTTTTT. It encodes CASRTFSNTGELFF.

The genes are TRBV30 and TRBJ1-2; 8 bases match TRBD1. Per germline, CDR1 GTSNPN and CDR2 SVGIG (reference sequence). This CDR3 has 13 amino acids. Unmatched junction bases numbered 9, after V lost 2 bases and J lost 10 bases. The CDR3 DNA reads TGTGCCTGGAGTACAGGGGACAGGTCTTTCTACACCTTC. Its translation is CAWSTGDRSFYTF.

The chain couples TRBV4-3 to TRBJ2-3; 7 bases are shared with TRBD2. This CDR3 has 16 residues. Germline loops: CDR1 LGHNA, CDR2 YSLEER. V lost 3 bases, J lost 5 bases, and 11 bases stayed unmatched. CDR3 loop: CASSQSFRAGRDTQYF. The CDR3 coding sequence is TGCGCCAGCAGCCAGAGCTTTCGAGCGGGACGAGATACGCAGTATTTT.

V is TRBV7-9 and J is TRBJ2-7, with a weak D call TRBD1 (6 bases). There are 15 residues in the CDR3. CDR1 is SEHNR, CDR2 FQNEAQ, per germline (reference sequence). The V end was cut by 7 bases, the J end by 5 bases, with 21 bases between. The CDR3 region is CASTPSERGFHEQYF. CDR3 DNA: TGTGCCAGCACCCCCTCCGAGAGGGGGTTCCACGAGCAGTACTTC.

The J gene is TRBJ1-5, the V gene TRBV7-2; D is possibly TRBD1 (5 bases). The length of the CDR3 is 13 residues. The germline gives CDR1 SGHTA, CDR2 FQGNSA. V gave up 5 bases and J gave up 6 bases, with 11 bases separating them. This CDR3 is CASSQRGSQPQHF. The CDR3 bases are TGTGCCAGCAGCCAAAGGGGCAGTCAGCCCCAGCATTTT. The whole variable domain, remainder taken from reference TRBV7-2 and TRBJ1-5, is GAGVSQSPSNKVTEKGKDVELRCDPISGHTALYWYRQSLGQGLEFLIYFQGNSAPDKSGLPSDRFSAERTGGSVSTLTIQRTQQEDSAVYLCASSQRGSQPQHFGDGTRLSIL.

The CDR3 bases are TGTGCCAGCAAAAAACAGGACGACATGTACGAGCAGTACTTC. It translates to CASKKQDDMYEQYF. J is TRBJ2-7 and V is TRBV7-9; tentative D call: TRBD1 (5 bases). The length of the CDR3 is 14 residues. Germline V gene data show CDR1 as SEHNR and CDR2 as FQNEAQ (reference sequence). V was cut by 7 bases and J by 4 bases, with 17 bases left in between.

V and J are TRBV30 and TRBJ1-2; D gene ambiguous. This CDR3 contains 15 residues. The V end lost 4 bases, the J end lost 1 base, and 16 bases lay between the germline ends. Germline V gene sequence: CDR1 GTSNPN, CDR2 SVGIG (reference sequence). The CDR3 DNA reads as TGTGCCTGGACCCTGGGCCCGACACTTAACTATGGCTACACCTTC. This sequence encodes CAWTLGPTLNYGYTF.

This clone is a singleton in its sample. The chain combines TRBV5-6 with TRBJ1-4, with D uncertain. Trimming took off 0 bases at V and 5 bases at J, with 11 bases between the two ends. The CDR3 consists of 15 residues. Germline V gene lookup returns CDR1 SGHDT and CDR2 YYEEEE. CDR3 DNA sequence: TGTGCCAGCAGCTTGGTGGTCAGTACAAATGAAAAACTGTTTTTT. Protein sequence: CASSLVVSTNEKLFF.

The gene calls are TRBV6-5 and TRBJ2-4; D remains unclear. This CDR3 is 12 amino acids long. The germline CDR1 and CDR2 sequences are MNHEY and SVGAGI. Trimming pared 4 bases from V and 7 bases from J, leaving 8 bases between. The CDR3 coding sequence is TGTGCCAGCAGTTCACTAAATAACATTCAGTACTTC. Its protein is CASSSLNNIQYF.

V usage is TRBV4-1 and J usage is TRBJ1-1; 10 bases align to TRBD1. The ends lost 4 bases at V and 0 bases at J; junction bases unmatched: 5. The CDR3 has 16 residues. Per the germline V gene, CDR1 is MGHRA and CDR2 is YSYEKL. CDR3 DNA: TGCGCCAGCAGCCCTTCGGGACAGGGGATGAACACTGAAGCTTTCTTT. Translated: CASSPSGQGMNTEAFF.

The chain employs TRBV5-1 and TRBJ2-3, with a possible D match to TRBD2 (5 bases). Germline CDR1 reads SGHRS; CDR2 reads YFSETQ. The CDR3 spans 17 residues. V lost 4 bases to trimming and J lost 5 bases, with 23 bases between them. DNA of the CDR3: TGCGCCAGCAGCCACCCTCACCTCCAAGGGAGCCTAGATACGCAGTATTTT. Its translation: CASSHPHLQGSLDTQYF.

The chain carries TRBV6-2 or TRBV6-3 and TRBJ1-2; tentatively, D is TRBD1 (5 bases). CDR1 and CDR2 from the germline V gene are MNHEY and SVGEGT. The CDR3 contains 14 residues. The ends were cut back, 6 bases at V and 3 bases at J, with 14 bases in the middle. The CDR3 sequence is CASSEAGAYYGYTF. The CDR3 DNA sequence: TGTGCCAGCAGCGAAGCCGGGGCCTACTATGGCTACACCTTC.

This chain uses TRBV6-2 or TRBV6-3 with TRBJ1-1; D unresolved. The CDR3 runs 15 residues. Germline lookup yields CDR1 MNHEY and CDR2 SVGEGT. The V end lost 0 bases, the J end lost 3 bases, and 11 bases lay between the germline ends. The DNA of the CDR3 is TGTGCCAGCAGTTACTCACCCCTGGGAGACACTGAAGCTTTCTTT. The encoded protein is CASSYSPLGDTEAFF.

The chain combines TRBV18 with TRBJ2-1; D uncertain. Per germline, CDR1 KGHSH and CDR2 LQKENI. Trimming shortened V by 4 bases and J by 0 bases, and 13 bases separated the two germline ends. CDR3 length: 16 amino acids. The CDR3 DNA sequence: TGTGCCAGCTCACAAGGGCGGCCTAGCTCCTACAATGAGCAGTTCTTC. Encoded protein: CASSQGRPSSYNEQFF.

This clone has just one count. The J gene is TRBJ2-7, the V gene TRBV19; the D call may be TRBD1 or TRBD2 (5 bases each). Deletions cut 3 bases from V and 3 bases from J, with 12 bases between. Germline assignment: CDR1 LNHDA and CDR2 SQIVND (reference sequence). The CDR3 is 14 residues long. Here the CDR3 reads CASSIGTFNYEQYF. Written as DNA, the CDR3 is TGTGCCAGTAGTATCGGGACCTTCAACTACGAGCAGTACTTC. The complete variable domain, with remaining parts taken from reference TRBV19 and TRBJ2-7, reads DGGITQSPKYLFRKEGQNVTLSCEQNLNHDAMYWYRQDPGQGLRLIYYSQIVNDFQKGDIAEGYSVSREKKESFPLTVTSAQKNPTAFYLCASSIGTFNYEQYFGPGTRLTVT.

The rearrangement links TRBV5-6 to TRBJ1-4; D is unresolved. This CDR3 comprises 14 residues. V dropped 2 bases and J dropped 4 bases, with 9 bases sitting between them. Looked up from germline, CDR1 is SGHDT and CDR2 is YYEEEE. The DNA of the CDR3 is TGTGCCAGCAGCTTCGGACGGATTAATGAAAAACTGTTTTTT. Its translation is CASSFGRINEKLFF.

The rearrangement uses TRBV14 and TRBJ1-4; D is unresolved. In germline, CDR1 is SGHDN, CDR2 FVKESK. Trimming took off 1 base at V and 8 bases at J, with 8 bases between the two ends. The CDR3 loop spans 13 amino acids. The CDR3 spells CASSQGAREKLFF. The CDR3 region has the DNA TGTGCCAGCAGCCAAGGGGCCCGGGAAAAACTGTTTTTT.

This sequence joins TRBV6-5 and TRBJ2-3; possibly TRBD1 for D (5 bases). Germline V lookup: CDR1 MNHEY, CDR2 SVGAGI. V was trimmed by 6 bases and J by 7 bases, leaving 14 bases between them. This CDR3 is 13 amino acids long. The CDR3 sequence: CASRPTGAYTQYF. The CDR3 region has the DNA TGTGCCAGCAGGCCTACAGGAGCTTATACGCAGTATTTT.

This chain uses TRBV5-4 with TRBJ2-3; D is possibly TRBD2 (5 bases). The V end lost 10 bases, the J end lost 2 bases, and 14 bases lay between the germline ends. This CDR3 region has 13 residues. Looked up from germline, CDR1 is SGHNT and CDR2 is YYREEE (reference sequence). The CDR3 nucleotides read TGTGCCCCCGACGGGGAACACACAGATACGCAGTATTTT. This codes for CAPDGEHTDTQYF.

This chain links TRBV6-5 with TRBJ1-6; D ambiguous. This CDR3 spans 12 amino acids. CDR1 and CDR2 (germline): MNHEY, SVGAGI. V lost 8 bases and J 8 bases, leaving 10 bases between the germline ends. This CDR3 is CASGNLHSPLHF. The CDR3 nucleotides are TGTGCCAGCGGGAATTTGCATTCACCCCTCCACTTT.

The chain employs TRBV2 and TRBJ1-5, with 9 bases fitting TRBD1. CDR3 length equals 14 residues. J lost 2 bases, V lost 7 bases, and 3 bases had no gene match. Germline lookup yields CDR1 SNHLY and CDR2 FYNNEI. In nucleotides, the CDR3 is TGTGCCAGCACTACAGGGGGCGGCAATCAGCCCCAGCATTTT. It encodes CASTTGGGNQPQHF.

This clone was recorded once. The V call is TRBV5-1, the J call TRBJ2-2; 7 bases fit TRBD1. J lost 4 bases, V lost 4 bases, and 7 bases had no gene match. This CDR3 is built from 15 residues. Germline V gives CDR1 SGHRS, CDR2 YFSETQ. This chain's CDR3 is CASSPGQVSTGELFF. DNA of the CDR3: TGCGCCAGCAGCCCAGGACAGGTCAGCACCGGGGAGCTGTTTTTT. The full variable domain, its missing parts supplied by reference TRBV5-1 and TRBJ2-2, is KAGVTQTPRYLIKTRGQQVTLSCSPISGHRSVSWYQQTPGQGLQFLFEYFSETQRNKGNFPGRFSGRQFSNSRSEMNVSTLELGDSALYLCASSPGQVSTGELFFGEGSRLTVL.